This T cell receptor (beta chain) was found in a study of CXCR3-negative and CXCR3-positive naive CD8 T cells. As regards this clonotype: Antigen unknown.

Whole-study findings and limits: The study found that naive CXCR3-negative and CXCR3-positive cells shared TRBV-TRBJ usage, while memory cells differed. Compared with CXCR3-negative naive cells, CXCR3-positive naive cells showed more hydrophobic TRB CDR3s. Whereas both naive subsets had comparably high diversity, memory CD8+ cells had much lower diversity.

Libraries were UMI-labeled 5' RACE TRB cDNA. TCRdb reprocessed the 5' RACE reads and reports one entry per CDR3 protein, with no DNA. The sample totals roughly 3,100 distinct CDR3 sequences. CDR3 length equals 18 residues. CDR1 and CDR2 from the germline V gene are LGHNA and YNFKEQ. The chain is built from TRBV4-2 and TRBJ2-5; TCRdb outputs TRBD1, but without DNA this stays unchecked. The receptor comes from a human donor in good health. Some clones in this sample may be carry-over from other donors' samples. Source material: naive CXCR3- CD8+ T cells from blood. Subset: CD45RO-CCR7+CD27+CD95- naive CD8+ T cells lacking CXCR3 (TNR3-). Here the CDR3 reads CASSQDRQGFGNQETQYF.